The 20 T cell receptor beta chains reported below all come from one sample, sequenced in a study of cytomegalovirus exposure and HLA in healthy donors. The PCR had 60 Vbeta and 13 Jbeta primers. Some clones are missing from TCRdb's copy, which holds only in-frame ones; the method was immunoSEQ multiplex PCR. The table has some 150,000 clones, 70% to 80% seen once; the top ten hold roughly 13%. Sequencing input: PBMCs. These receptors came from a man aged 25-40 years in good health and CMV-seropositive.

The chain has TRBV28 and TRBJ2-3; 7 bases align to TRBD2. Germline CDR1 MDHEN, CDR2 SYDVKM. V lost 4 bases and J lost 3; bases outside the gene matches: 7. The CDR3 loop spans 15 amino acids. CDR3 bases: TGTGCCAGCAGTTCGGAGCGGGGAGGGACAGATACGCAGTATTTT. Its protein is CASSSERGGTDTQYF. Together with reference TRBV28 and TRBJ2-3, the CDR3 gives the full variable domain: DVKVTQSSRYLVKRTGEKVFLECVQDMDHENMFWYRQDPGLGLRLIYFSYDVKMKEKGDIPEGYSVSREKKERFSLILESASTNQTSMYLCASSSERGGTDTQYFGPGTRLTVL.

This rearrangement joins TRBV7-8 to TRBJ2-5, with 7 bases aligning to TRBD1. The J call may be wrong; the DNA end is better matched by TRBJ2-7. The CDR3 runs 16 residues. Germline CDR1 SGHVS, CDR2 FQNEAQ. CDR3 bases: TGTGCCAGCAGCTTAAGTTCGGGACAGATGACCTACGAGCAGTACTTC. Encoded protein: CASSLSSGQMTYEQYF.

The chain uses TRBV28 and TRBJ1-5; tentative D call: TRBD1 (5 bases). Per the germline V gene, CDR1 is MDHEN and CDR2 is SYDVKM. V lost 7 bases and J 4 bases, leaving 14 bases between the germline ends. The CDR3 sequence is 14 residues long. DNA of the CDR3: TGTGCCAGCAAACCCGGGACTAATAATCAGCCCCAGCATTTT. Translation gives CASKPGTNNQPQHF.

V usage is TRBV7-2 and J usage is TRBJ2-3; 9 bases line up with TRBD2. This CDR3 has 15 amino acids. V gave up 8 bases and J gave up 8 bases; unmatched junction bases: 14. Germline V CDR1 and CDR2: SGHTA, FQGNSA. The CDR3 DNA follows: TGTGCCAGCGTTAGGGGTAGCGGGAGCTTCAGTACGCAGTATTTT. It codes for CASVRGSGSFSTQYF.

This chain links TRBV4-1 with TRBJ1-1; 7 bases line up with TRBD1. With V trimmed by 8 bases and J by 4 bases, 13 bases remained unmatched. Germline V gives CDR1 MGHRA, CDR2 YSYEKL. The length of the CDR3 is 15 residues. The CDR3 here is CASGITEGAGTEAFF. In nucleotides, the CDR3 is TGCGCCAGCGGCATCACAGAGGGGGCTGGCACTGAAGCTTTCTTT.

This rearrangement joins TRBV6-1 to TRBJ2-1, with TRBD1 matching over 7 bases. Germline V CDR1 and CDR2: MNHNS, SASEGT. There are 15 residues in the CDR3. After removal of 6 bases from V and 5 bases from J, the junction contained 10 bases not matched to a gene. CDR3 in amino acids: CASRPGTVGNNEQFF. In DNA, the CDR3 is TGTGCCAGCAGACCCGGGACAGTAGGAAACAATGAGCAGTTCTTC.

The genes are TRBV10-2 and TRBJ2-4; D gene unclear. Germline V CDR1 and CDR2: WSHSY, SAAADI. The CDR3 is made up of 11 amino acids. Trimming took off 3 bases at V and 9 bases at J, with 6 bases between the two ends. The DNA of the CDR3 is TGCGCCAGCAGTGAACGCGTCATTCAGTACTTC. Protein product: CASSERVIQYF.

This sequence joins TRBV29-1 and TRBJ2-7, with D possibly matching TRBD1 (6 bases). V dropped 3 bases and J dropped 6 bases, with 15 bases sitting between them. This CDR3 comprises 13 residues. The germline V gene has CDR1 SQVTM and CDR2 ANQGSEA. Written as DNA, the CDR3 is TGCAGCGTTGAGGGGAACAGGGCGGGCGAGCAGTACTTC. Translated, it gives CSVEGNRAGEQYF.

The chain couples TRBV28 to TRBJ2-7, with D hard to call. The CDR3 is made up of 13 amino acids. With 4 bases removed from V and 0 bases from J, the gap between germline ends came to 7 bases. CDR1 and CDR2 from the germline V gene are MDHEN and SYDVKM. The CDR3 spells CASSSSDSYEQYF. DNA for the CDR3: TGTGCCAGCAGTTCCAGTGACTCCTACGAGCAGTACTTC. The variable domain in full, completed from reference TRBV28 and TRBJ2-7, reads DVKVTQSSRYLVKRTGEKVFLECVQDMDHENMFWYRQDPGLGLRLIYFSYDVKMKEKGDIPEGYSVSREKKERFSLILESASTNQTSMYLCASSSSDSYEQYFGPGTRLTVT.

The rearrangement links TRBV29-1 to TRBJ1-3; the match to TRBD1 covers 10 bases. The CDR3 has 16 amino acids. CDR1 and CDR2 (germline): SQVTM, ANQGSEA. The V gene end was trimmed by 4 bases and the J gene end by 2 bases; junction bases not matched to a gene: 8. CDR3 in DNA: TGCAGCGTTGCGACAGGGGGCTCTATGGCTGGAAACACCATATATTTT. It is translated as CSVATGGSMAGNTIYF.

This clone was seen more than once but under ten times. The V call is TRBV11-3, the J call TRBJ1-1; 9 bases fit TRBD1. From germline, CDR1 is SGHNT and CDR2 YENEEA. The CDR3 covers 15 residues. J gave up 1 base and V 6 bases, and 6 bases lay outside the gene matches. CDR3 sequence: CASSFQGQGNTEAFF. The CDR3 DNA reads as TGTGCCAGCAGTTTTCAGGGACAGGGGAACACTGAAGCTTTCTTT.

The chain uses TRBV19 and TRBJ1-5; D gene unclear. CDR1 and CDR2 (germline): LNHDA, SQIVND (reference sequence). The CDR3 is 16 amino acids. V lost 6 bases, J lost 2 bases, and 17 bases lay in between. The chain's CDR3 is CASSGFGVSGNQPQHF. CDR3 DNA sequence: TGTGCCAGTAGCGGGTTCGGGGTTAGTGGCAATCAGCCCCAGCATTTT.

This sequence joins TRBV6-6 and TRBJ2-3; D may be TRBD2 (6 bases). Trimming pared 2 bases from V and 4 bases from J, leaving 16 bases between. The CDR3 spans 16 residues. Germline-derived CDR1 and CDR2 are MNHNY and SVGAGI (reference sequence). CDR3 nucleotide sequence: TGTGCCAGCAGTTACCTGTCGGGGAGGTGGGCAGATACGCAGTATTTT. Translated: CASSYLSGRWADTQYF.

This chain links TRBV11-3 with TRBJ2-1; 13 bases fit TRBD2. V trimming: 3 bases; J trimming: 9 bases; junction bases outside the gene matches: 2. Germline loops: CDR1 SGHNT, CDR2 YENEEA. The CDR3 length is 14 residues. The CDR3 loop is CASSFTSGRGEQFF. As DNA, the CDR3 is TGTGCCAGCAGCTTCACTAGCGGGAGGGGTGAGCAGTTCTTC.

The chain employs TRBV30 and TRBJ2-7; D gene uncertain. The CDR3 has 13 amino acids. V lost 2 bases and J lost 5, with 13 bases in between. From germline, CDR1 is GTSNPN and CDR2 SVGIG (reference sequence). The CDR3 coding sequence is TGTGCCTGGAGTTTAGAGGTAATCGACGAGCAGTACTTC. This sequence encodes CAWSLEVIDEQYF.

This clone came up once. V usage is TRBV27 and J usage is TRBJ2-7, with D perhaps TRBD1 (5 bases). Trimming removed 6 bases at V and 2 bases at J, with 11 bases between. The V gene's germline CDR1 is MNHEY and CDR2 SMNVEV (reference sequence). This CDR3 has 13 residues. Here the CDR3 DNA reads TGTGCCAGCAGCTACAGGCCTGCCTACGAGCAGTACTTC. Translation: CASSYRPAYEQYF.

V gene TRBV5-4 combines with J gene TRBJ2-5; 7 bases map to TRBD1. Per germline, CDR1 SGHNT and CDR2 YYREEE (reference sequence). This CDR3 has 13 amino acids. V trimming: 5 bases; J trimming: 0 bases; junction bases outside the gene matches: 1. The CDR3 loop is CASRTGNQETQYF. DNA for the CDR3: TGTGCCAGCAGGACAGGGAACCAAGAGACCCAGTACTTC.

This clone appeared a single time. Relative to the germline gene, one junction end is altered; a read error may explain this. The CDR3 DNA follows: TGTGCTAGCAGCCCAGACACAAACACAGATACGCAGTATTTT. Protein: CASSPDTNTDTQYF. This chain uses TRBV7-7 with TRBJ2-3; D ambiguous. The CDR3 length is 14 residues. Germline lookup yields CDR1 SSHAT and CDR2 FNYEAQ (reference sequence).

In nucleotides, the CDR3 is TGCGCCAGCAGCTTGGGTACCAGTTATGAAAAACTGTTTTTT. It translates to CASSLGTSYEKLFF. The chain uses TRBV5-1 and TRBJ1-4; no definite D call. Germline values: CDR1 SGHRS, CDR2 YFSETQ. The ends were cut back, 0 bases at V and 6 bases at J, with 9 bases in the middle. This CDR3 has 14 residues.

The chain uses TRBV7-9 and TRBJ1-1, with unresolved D. Germline V gene lookup returns CDR1 SEHNR and CDR2 FQNEAQ (reference sequence). This CDR3 has 14 residues. Trimming stripped 1 base from V and 7 bases from J, with 13 bases between. This CDR3 reads CASSLEASAGEAFF. The CDR3 DNA is TGTGCCAGCAGCTTAGAGGCAAGCGCCGGTGAAGCTTTCTTT.